This T cell receptor (beta chain) appears in the sequencing data of a study of patients with pleural tuberculosis (dated by TCRdb to the mid-2010s). The listed sequencing device is Illumina Genome Analyzer IIx. The public reads were reprocessed in TCRdb via fastp at Q25 and MiXCR, keeping in-frame beta chains. Every distinct CDR3 protein forms one entry, paired with its most common genes and DNA. This sample comprises 29,000 or so distinct CDR3 sequences, about 18% of them detected only once. Under 4% of the sample goes to the ten largest clones. V is clipped by 7 bases and J by 4 bases, and the sequence between their germline boundaries is 14 bases long. The CDR3 runs 14 amino acids, cysteine and phenylalanine included. CDR3 DNA only is kept here, 42 bases in frame from base 1. The germline V gene yields WSHSY for CDR1 and SAAADI for CDR2. As concerns this clonotype: Its recognized antigen is unknown. Base qualities are not recorded, but no much larger clone differs from it by a single base.

The chain is assembled from TRBV10-2 and TRBJ2-1; the D gene lacks a confident call. The sequence was obtained from a human donor with pleural tuberculosis. The sequencing input was peripheral blood. The bases read TGCGCCAGCACCCTCTTTAGGGTATACAATGAGCAGTTCTTC. Protein translation: CASTLFRVYNEQFF.